This TCR beta chain was captured in a study of breast tumors, draining lymph nodes, adjacent tissues. Study-level points and caveats: Compared with lymph nodes, tumors were less diverse; compared with nontumor tissue, more. Luminal-like breast cancer showed significantly higher tumor–nontumor repertoire similarity than basal-like.

As concerns this clonotype: Its antigen remains unidentified.

With V trimmed by 4 bases and J by 3 bases, 8 bases remained unmatched. Germline V gives CDR1 DFQATT, CDR2 SNEGSKA (reference sequence). The CDR3 is 15 amino acids. The lymph nodes were axillary draining lymph nodes from breast cancer patients. Using its own MiXCR run on the multiplex PCR reads, TCRdb lists one record per CDR3 protein. The sample holds approximately 89,000 distinct CDR3 sequences, around 28% seen once. This chain links TRBV20-1 with TRBJ1-4; 7 bases match TRBD1. The sample was axillary lymph node tissue. The receptor was derived from a female donor with breast cancer. Some clones in this sample may be carry-over from other donors' samples. The CDR3 DNA sequence: TGCAGTGCTATAACACAGGGGTTGGCTAATGAAAAACTGTTTTTT. It encodes CSAITQGLANEKLFF.